This T cell receptor (beta chain) was identified in a study of shared clonotypes between healthy human individuals. Overall study findings and caveats: Tissue TCR repertoires likely differ from these blood-only repertoires.

About this clone itself: The antigen is undetermined.

At deep level, the assay was performed. Repertoires were generated with immunoSEQ multiplex PCR, while TCRdb's copy carries only in-frame clones and drops some. The data show under 1 million clones, 90% to 95% seen once. In the naive CD8 group, cells lacked CD45RO and were positively selected for CCR7, so terminally differentiated effector memory CD45RA+ cells were left out. The V gene end was trimmed by 3 bases and the J gene end by 1 base; junction bases not matched to a gene: 6. Per the germline V gene, CDR1 is SEHNR and CDR2 is FQNEAQ (reference sequence). CDR3 length: 17 residues. The chain uses TRBV7-9 and TRBJ2-7, with 13 bases matching TRBD2. The clonotype was recovered from a man younger than 40 in good health. The sequenced sample was naive CD8+ T cells sorted from blood. The CDR3 loop is CASSFGLAGELSYEQYF. For the CDR3, the DNA is TGTGCCAGCAGCTTTGGACTAGCGGGAGAGCTATCCTACGAGCAGTACTTC.